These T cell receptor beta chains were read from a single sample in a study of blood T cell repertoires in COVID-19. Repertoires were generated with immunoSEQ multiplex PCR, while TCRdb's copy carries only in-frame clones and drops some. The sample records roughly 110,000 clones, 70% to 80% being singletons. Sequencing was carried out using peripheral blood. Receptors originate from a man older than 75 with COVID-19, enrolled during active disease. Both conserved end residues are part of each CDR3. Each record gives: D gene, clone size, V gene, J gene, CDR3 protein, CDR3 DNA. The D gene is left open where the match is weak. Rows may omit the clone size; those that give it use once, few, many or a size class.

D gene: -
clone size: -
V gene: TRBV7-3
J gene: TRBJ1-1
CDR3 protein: CASSLKGDTEAFF
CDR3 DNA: TGTGCCAGCAGCTTGAAAGGGGACACTGAAGCTTTCTTT

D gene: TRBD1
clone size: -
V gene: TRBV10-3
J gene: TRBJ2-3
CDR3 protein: CAISDPGQAYTDTQYF
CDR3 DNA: TGTGCCATCAGTGATCCGGGACAGGCCTACACAGATACGCAGTATTTT

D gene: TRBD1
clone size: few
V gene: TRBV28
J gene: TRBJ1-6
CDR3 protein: CASSPAGTGNSPLHF
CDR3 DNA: TGTGCCAGCAGCCCGGCCGGGACAGGAAATTCACCCCTCCACTTT

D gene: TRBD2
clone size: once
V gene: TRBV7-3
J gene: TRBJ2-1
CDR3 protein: CASSLTGTSGRALDEQFF
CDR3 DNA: TGTGCCAGCAGCTTAACAGGGACTAGCGGGAGGGCCTTAGATGAGCAGTTCTTC

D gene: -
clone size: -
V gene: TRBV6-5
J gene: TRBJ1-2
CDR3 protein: CASSRDTYYGYTF
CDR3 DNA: TGTGCCAGCAGTCGGGACACTTACTATGGCTACACCTTC

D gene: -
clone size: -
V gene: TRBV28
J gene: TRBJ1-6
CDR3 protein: CASGWAGANSYNSPLHF
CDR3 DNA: TGTGCCAGCGGGTGGGCGGGAGCAAACTCCTATAATTCACCCCTCCACTTT

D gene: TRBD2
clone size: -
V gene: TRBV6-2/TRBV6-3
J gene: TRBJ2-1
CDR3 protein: CASSNKGLAHEQFF
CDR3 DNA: TGTGCCAGCAGTAACAAGGGACTAGCCCATGAGCAGTTCTTC

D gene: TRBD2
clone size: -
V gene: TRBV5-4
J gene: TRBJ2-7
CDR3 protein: CASSSPGLADEQYF
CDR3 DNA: TGTGCCAGCAGCTCCCCGGGACTAGCGGACGAGCAGTACTTC

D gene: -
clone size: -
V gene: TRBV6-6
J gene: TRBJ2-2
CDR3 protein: CASSYLPGELFF
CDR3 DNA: TGTGCCAGCAGTTACCTCCCCGGGGAGCTGTTTTTT

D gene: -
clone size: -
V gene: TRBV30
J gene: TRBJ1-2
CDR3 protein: CAWSRGGVTNYGYTF
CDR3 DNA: TGTGCCTGGAGTAGAGGGGGGGTGACTAACTATGGCTACACCTTC

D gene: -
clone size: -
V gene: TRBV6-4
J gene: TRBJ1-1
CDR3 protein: CASSPFRDPHTEAFF
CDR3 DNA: TGTGCCAGCAGCCCTTTCCGGGATCCCCACACTGAAGCTTTCTTT

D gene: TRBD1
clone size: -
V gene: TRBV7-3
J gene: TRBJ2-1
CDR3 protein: CASSTTTGTYNEQFF
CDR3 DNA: TGTGCCAGCAGCACTACGACAGGGACCTACAATGAGCAGTTCTTC

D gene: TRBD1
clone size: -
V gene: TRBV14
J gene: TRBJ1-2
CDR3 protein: CASSLRTGDGYTF
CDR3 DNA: TGTGCCAGCAGCCTACGGACAGGGGACGGCTACACCTTC

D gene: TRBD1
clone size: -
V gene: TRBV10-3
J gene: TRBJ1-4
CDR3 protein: CAISERQGNTNEKLFF
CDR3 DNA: TGTGCCATCAGTGAAAGACAGGGAAATACTAATGAAAAACTGTTTTTT

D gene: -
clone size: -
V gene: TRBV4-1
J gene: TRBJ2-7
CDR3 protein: CASSRPTGSYEQYF
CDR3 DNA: TGCGCCAGCAGTCGGCCGACAGGATCCTACGAGCAGTACTTC

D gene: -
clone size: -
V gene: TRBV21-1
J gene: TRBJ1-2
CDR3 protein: CASSKGGDYGYTF
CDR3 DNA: TGTGCCAGCAGCAAAGGGGGGGACTATGGCTACACCTTC

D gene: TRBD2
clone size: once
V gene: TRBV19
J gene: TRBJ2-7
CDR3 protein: CASSDLAGRKEQYF
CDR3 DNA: TGTGCCAGTAGTGATCTAGCGGGAAGGAAAGAGCAGTACTTC

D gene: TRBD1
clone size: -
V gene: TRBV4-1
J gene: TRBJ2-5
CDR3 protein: CASSLHRGQETQYF
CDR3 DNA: TGCGCCAGCAGCCTGCACAGGGGGCAAGAGACCCAGTACTTC

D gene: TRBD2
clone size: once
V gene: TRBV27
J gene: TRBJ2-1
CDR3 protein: CASSPPGGSYEQFF
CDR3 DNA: TGTGCCAGCAGTCCGCCGGGGGGGAGCTATGAGCAGTTCTTC

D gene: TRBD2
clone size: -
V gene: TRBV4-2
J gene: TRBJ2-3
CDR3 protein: CASSQDPSGSGNTQYF
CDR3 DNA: TGTGCCAGCAGCCAAGATCCTAGCGGGAGTGGAAATACGCAGTATTTT

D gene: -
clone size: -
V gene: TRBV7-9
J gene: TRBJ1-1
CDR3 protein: CASRLQGGNTEAFF
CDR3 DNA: TGTGCCAGCAGGTTACAAGGAGGAAACACTGAAGCTTTCTTT

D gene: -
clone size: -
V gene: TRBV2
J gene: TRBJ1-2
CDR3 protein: CASKRGTDYGYTF
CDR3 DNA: TGTGCCAGCAAACGGGGTACTGACTATGGCTACACCTTC

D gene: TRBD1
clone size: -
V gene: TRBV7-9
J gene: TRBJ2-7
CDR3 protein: CASSTGTGNMVEQYF
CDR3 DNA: TGTGCCAGCTCGACCGGGACAGGTAATATGGTCGAGCAGTACTTC

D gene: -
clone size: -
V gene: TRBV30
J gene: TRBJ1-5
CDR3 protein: CAWSGGQYSNQPQHF
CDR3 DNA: TGTGCCTGGAGTGGCGGGCAGTATAGCAATCAGCCCCAGCATTTT

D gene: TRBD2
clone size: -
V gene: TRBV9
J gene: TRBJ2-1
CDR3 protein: CASSVGGTSGPNEQFF
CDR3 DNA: TGTGCCAGCAGCGTAGGAGGGACTAGCGGGCCCAATGAGCAGTTCTTC

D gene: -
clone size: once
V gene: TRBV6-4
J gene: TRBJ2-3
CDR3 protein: CASKATSTDTQYF
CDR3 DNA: TGTGCCAGCAAGGCGACTAGCACAGATACGCAGTATTTT

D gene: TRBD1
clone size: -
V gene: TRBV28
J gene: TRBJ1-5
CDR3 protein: CASSARTGGTGNQPQHF
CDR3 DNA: TGTGCCAGCAGCGCGAGGACAGGGGGCACGGGCAATCAGCCCCAGCATTTT

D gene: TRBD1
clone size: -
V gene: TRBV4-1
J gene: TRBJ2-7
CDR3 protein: CASSQPGTGPNEQYF
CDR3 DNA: TGCGCCAGCAGCCAACCCGGGACAGGGCCTAACGAGCAGTACTTC

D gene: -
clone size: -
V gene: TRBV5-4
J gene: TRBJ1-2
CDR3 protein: CATRAAGGYTF
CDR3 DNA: TGTGCGACGAGGGCCGCTGGTGGCTACACCTTC

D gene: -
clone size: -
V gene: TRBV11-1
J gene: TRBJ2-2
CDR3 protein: CASDRTEGTGELFF
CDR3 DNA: TGTGCCAGTGACCGGACAGAAGGCACCGGGGAGCTGTTTTTT

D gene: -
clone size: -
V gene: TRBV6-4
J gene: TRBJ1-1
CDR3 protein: CASSATGNTEAFF
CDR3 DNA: TGTGCCAGCAGTGCGACAGGGAACACTGAAGCTTTCTTT

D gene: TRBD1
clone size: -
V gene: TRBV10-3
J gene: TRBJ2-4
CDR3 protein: CAIATVPGQGNIQYF
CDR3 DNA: TGTGCCATCGCTACCGTTCCGGGACAGGGGAACATTCAGTACTTC

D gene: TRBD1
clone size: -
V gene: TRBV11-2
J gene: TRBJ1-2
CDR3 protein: CASSQPRTGESGYTF
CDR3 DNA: TGTGCCAGCAGCCAACCCAGGACAGGGGAGAGTGGCTACACCTTC

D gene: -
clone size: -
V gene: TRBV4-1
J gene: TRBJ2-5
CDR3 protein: CASSQDSDQETQYF
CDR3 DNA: TGCGCCAGCAGCCAAGACAGTGACCAAGAGACCCAGTACTTC

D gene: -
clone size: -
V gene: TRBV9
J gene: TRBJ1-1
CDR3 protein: CASSATLPGGTEAFF
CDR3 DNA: TGTGCCAGCAGCGCGACCCTACCGGGGGGCACTGAAGCTTTCTTT

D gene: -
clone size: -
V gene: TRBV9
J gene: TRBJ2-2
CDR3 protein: CASSERDTGELFF
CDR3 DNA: TGTGCCAGCAGCGAGAGGGACACCGGGGAGCTGTTTTTT

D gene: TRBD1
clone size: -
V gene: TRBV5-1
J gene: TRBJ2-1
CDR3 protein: CASSPGGFYNEQFF
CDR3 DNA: TGCGCCAGCAGCCCAGGGGGCTTCTACAATGAGCAGTTCTTC

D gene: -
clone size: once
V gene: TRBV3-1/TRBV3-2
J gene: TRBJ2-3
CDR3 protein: CASSQDRVTQYF
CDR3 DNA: TGTGCCAGCAGCCAAGATCGGGTTACGCAGTATTTT

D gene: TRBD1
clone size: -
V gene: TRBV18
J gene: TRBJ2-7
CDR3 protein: CASPRDRYYEQYF
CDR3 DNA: TGTGCCAGCCCCCGGGACAGATACTACGAGCAGTACTTC

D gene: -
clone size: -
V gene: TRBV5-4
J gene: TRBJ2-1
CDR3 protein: CASSLAGGNEQFF
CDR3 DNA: TGTGCCAGCAGCTTGGCCGGGGGAAATGAGCAGTTCTTC

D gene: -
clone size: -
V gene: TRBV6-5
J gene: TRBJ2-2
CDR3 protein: CASSTRVNGELFF
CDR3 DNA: TGTGCCAGCAGTACCAGGGTTAACGGGGAGCTGTTTTTT